A selection of T cell receptor beta chains follows, all from one sample in a study of shared clonotypes between healthy human individuals. Here immunoSEQ multiplex PCR was the method, and the copy in TCRdb shows in-frame clones only, minus some. Of fewer than 1.4 million clones listed, around three quarters are singletons. Sequences were obtained from memory CD4+ T cells from PBMCs. The receptors here all came from a man in his late teens or twenties in good health. Some clones in this sample may be carry-over from other donors' samples. CDR3s include the opening cysteine and the closing phenylalanine or tryptophan. Each record gives: D gene, J gene, clone size, V gene, CDR3 protein, CDR3 DNA. A D gene is named only where the DNA matches it firmly. A clone size is listed for some rows: how often the clone was seen (once, few, many), or a class if it is expanded.

D: NA; J: TRBJ1-5; size: NA; V: TRBV15; CDR3: CATRAGNQPQHF; DNA: TGTGCCACCAGGGCAGGCAATCAGCCCCAGCATTTT
D: NA; J: TRBJ2-3; size: NA; V: TRBV5-4; CDR3: CASRTHRASTDTQYF; DNA: TGTGCCAGCAGAACCCACCGGGCCTCCACAGATACGCAGTATTTT
D: NA; J: TRBJ2-5; size: NA; V: TRBV27; CDR3: CASSMTVQETQYF; DNA: TGTGCCAGCAGTATGACAGTCCAAGAGACCCAGTACTTC
D: TRBD1; J: TRBJ1-3; size: NA; V: TRBV4-1; CDR3: CASSARQGGISGNTIYF; DNA: TGCGCCAGCAGCGCGAGACAGGGGGGGATCTCTGGAAACACCATATATTTT
D: NA; J: TRBJ1-5; size: once; V: TRBV5-5; CDR3: CASSLAGHGQPQHF; DNA: TGTGCCAGCAGCTTGGCAGGGCACGGGCAGCCCCAGCATTTT
D: NA; J: TRBJ1-3; size: once; V: TRBV7-2; CDR3: CASSSQGLDGNTIYF; DNA: TGTGCCAGCAGCTCGCAGGGGTTGGACGGAAACACCATATATTTT
D: TRBD1; J: TRBJ2-2; size: NA; V: TRBV5-1; CDR3: CASSLGQGTTYIGELFF; DNA: TGCGCCAGCAGCTTGGGACAGGGAACGACTTATATCGGGGAGCTGTTTTTT
D: NA; J: TRBJ2-3; size: NA; V: TRBV4-2; CDR3: CASSQVVGEEGRTDTQYF; DNA: TGTGCCAGCAGCCAAGTCGTCGGGGAGGAGGGACGGACAGATACGCAGTATTTT
D: TRBD2; J: TRBJ2-5; size: NA; V: TRBV5-1; CDR3: CASSLGGSGTKETQYF; DNA: TGCGCCAGCAGCTTGGGCGGTAGCGGGACCAAAGAGACCCAGTACTTC
D: TRBD1; J: TRBJ2-7; size: NA; V: TRBV4-2; CDR3: CASSRRDREYEQYF; DNA: TGTGCCAGCAGCCGACGGGACAGAGAATACGAGCAGTACTTC
D: NA; J: TRBJ2-1; size: few; V: TRBV6-6; CDR3: CASSYRERYEQFF; DNA: TGTGCCAGCAGTTACAGGGAGCGTTATGAGCAGTTCTTC
D: TRBD2; J: TRBJ2-7; size: once; V: TRBV5-1; CDR3: CASRTGTSLAYEQYF; DNA: TGCGCCAGCAGGACCGGGACTAGCCTAGCCTACGAGCAGTACTTC
D: TRBD1; J: TRBJ1-2; size: NA; V: TRBV6-6; CDR3: CASSYTGGNGYTF; DNA: TGTGCCAGCAGTTATACAGGGGGCAACGGCTACACCTTC
D: NA; J: TRBJ2-3; size: NA; V: TRBV18; CDR3: CASSPLEDTQYF; DNA: TGTGCCAGCTCACCGCTTGAGGATACGCAGTATTTT
D: TRBD1; J: TRBJ1-1; size: few; V: TRBV7-2; CDR3: CASSPGGGAGTEAFF; DNA: TGTGCCAGCAGCCCAGGGGGGGGCGCGGGCACTGAAGCTTTCTTT
D: TRBD1; J: TRBJ2-7; size: NA; V: TRBV14; CDR3: CASSQDSARGTYEQYF; DNA: TGTGCCAGCAGCCAAGATTCGGCCAGGGGGACCTACGAGCAGTACTTC
D: NA; J: TRBJ2-5; size: NA; V: TRBV5-1; CDR3: CASSLLGAETQYF; DNA: TGCGCCAGCAGCTTGCTGGGGGCAGAGACCCAGTACTTC
D: TRBD2; J: TRBJ2-7; size: NA; V: TRBV5-1; CDR3: CASSLAASGTYEQYF; DNA: TGCGCCAGCAGCTTGGCCGCTAGCGGGACCTACGAGCAGTACTTC
D: TRBD2; J: TRBJ2-5; size: NA; V: TRBV7-9; CDR3: CASSPGLAAPSAQYF; DNA: TGTGCCAGCAGCCCGGGACTAGCGGCCCCCTCGGCCCAGTACTTC
D: NA; J: TRBJ1-4; size: NA; V: TRBV28; CDR3: CASSLLTRGNEKLFF; DNA: TGTGCCAGCAGTTTACTGACCCGGGGGAATGAAAAACTGTTTTTT
D: NA; J: TRBJ2-2; size: once; V: TRBV7-9; CDR3: CASGFPNTGELFF; DNA: TGTGCCAGCGGGTTTCCGAACACCGGGGAGCTGTTTTTT
D: NA; J: TRBJ2-7; size: NA; V: TRBV7-2; CDR3: CASSSHRDTSSYEQYF; DNA: TGTGCCAGCAGCTCCCACCGGGACACAAGTTCTTACGAGCAGTACTTC
D: TRBD1; J: TRBJ2-7; size: NA; V: TRBV14; CDR3: CASSRGTGLGEQYF; DNA: TGTGCCAGCAGCCGCGGGACAGGGTTGGGTGAGCAGTACTTC
D: NA; J: TRBJ2-1; size: NA; V: TRBV6-6; CDR3: CASVQGSTFNEQFF; DNA: TGTGCCAGCGTCCAGGGGAGTACCTTCAATGAGCAGTTCTTC
D: NA; J: TRBJ2-3; size: NA; V: TRBV7-3; CDR3: CASSLRGARTDTQYF; DNA: TGTGCCAGCAGCTTGAGGGGCGCCCGCACAGATACGCAGTATTTT
D: NA; J: TRBJ1-1; size: NA; V: TRBV21-1; CDR3: CASSPRTGNVNTEAFF; DNA: TGTGCCAGCAGCCCCCGGACAGGGAATGTGAACACTGAAGCTTTCTTT
D: TRBD1; J: TRBJ2-7; size: NA; V: TRBV6-6; CDR3: CASTGGYEQYF; DNA: TGTGCCAGCACAGGGGGCTACGAGCAGTACTTC
D: NA; J: TRBJ1-3; size: NA; V: TRBV19; CDR3: CASRKGTGNTIYF; DNA: TGTGCCAGCCGCAAGGGGACTGGAAACACCATATATTTT
D: TRBD2; J: TRBJ2-3; size: NA; V: TRBV18; CDR3: CASSPLGTSASTDTQYF; DNA: TGTGCCAGCTCACCACTAGGGACTAGCGCCAGCACAGATACGCAGTATTTT
D: NA; J: TRBJ1-3; size: NA; V: TRBV9; CDR3: CASSAGGSGNTIYF; DNA: TGTGCCAGCAGCGCGGGAGGCTCTGGAAACACCATATATTTT
D: NA; J: TRBJ2-5; size: once; V: TRBV18; CDR3: CASSQYQETQYF; DNA: TGTGCCAGCTCCCAGTACCAAGAGACCCAGTACTTC
D: NA; J: TRBJ1-4; size: NA; V: TRBV11-2; CDR3: CASSLGYQRGHNEKLFF; DNA: TGTGCCAGCAGCTTAGGGTACCAGAGGGGTCACAATGAAAAACTGTTTTTT
D: NA; J: TRBJ1-1; size: many; V: TRBV2; CDR3: CASSEAVGGGAFF; DNA: TGTGCCAGCAGTGAAGCTGTCGGGGGAGGAGCTTTCTTT
D: NA; J: TRBJ2-1; size: NA; V: TRBV5-4; CDR3: CASSLGTPKSNEQFF; DNA: TGTGCCAGCAGCCTCGGGACCCCCAAATCCAATGAGCAGTTCTTC
D: TRBD2; J: TRBJ2-5; size: NA; V: TRBV29-1; CDR3: CSVVRTGGGGETQYF; DNA: TGCAGCGTTGTAAGGACGGGAGGTGGCGGAGAGACCCAGTACTTC
D: TRBD2; J: TRBJ2-1; size: NA; V: TRBV2; CDR3: CASSERESRAEQFF; DNA: TGTGCCAGCAGTGAGCGGGAGAGTAGGGCTGAGCAGTTCTTC
D: NA; J: TRBJ2-3; size: NA; V: TRBV19; CDR3: CASSPSRTASTDTQYF; DNA: TGTGCCAGTAGTCCCTCCCGGACAGCTAGCACAGATACGCAGTATTTT
D: NA; J: TRBJ1-5; size: few; V: TRBV18; CDR3: CASSPGGNQPQHF; DNA: TGTGCCAGCTCACCCGGGGGGAATCAGCCCCAGCATTTT
D: NA; J: TRBJ2-2; size: once; V: TRBV5-4; CDR3: CASSLRRDNGELFF; DNA: TGTGCCAGCAGCTTGAGGCGGGATAACGGGGAGCTGTTTTTT
D: NA; J: TRBJ1-5; size: NA; V: TRBV30; CDR3: CAWSWGRNQPQHF; DNA: TGTGCCTGGAGTTGGGGGCGCAATCAGCCCCAGCATTTT
D: NA; J: TRBJ1-1; size: NA; V: TRBV27; CDR3: CASSLSIRLGNTEAFF; DNA: TGTGCCAGCAGTTTATCGATAAGGTTGGGGAACACTGAAGCTTTCTTT
D: NA; J: TRBJ1-3; size: NA; V: TRBV18; CDR3: CASSTTVASGNTIYF; DNA: TGTGCCAGCTCAACAACAGTTGCCTCTGGAAACACCATATATTTT
D: NA; J: TRBJ2-7; size: NA; V: TRBV7-9; CDR3: CASTPQGGPYEQYF; DNA: TGTGCCAGCACCCCGCAGGGTGGGCCCTACGAGCAGTACTTC
D: NA; J: TRBJ2-6; size: NA; V: TRBV5-1; CDR3: CASSHRQLSGANVLTF; DNA: TGCGCCAGCAGCCATCGACAGCTCTCTGGGGCCAACGTCCTGACTTTC
D: NA; J: TRBJ2-2; size: few; V: TRBV28; CDR3: CASSLPLTYRELFF; DNA: TGTGCCAGCAGTTTACCCCTGACTTATCGGGAGCTGTTTTTT
D: TRBD1; J: TRBJ1-5; size: once; V: TRBV28; CDR3: CASSSRGSRPQHF; DNA: TGTGCCAGCAGTTCCAGGGGGTCGCGGCCCCAGCATTTT
D: TRBD1; J: TRBJ2-4; size: few; V: TRBV12-5; CDR3: CASGLADRVLDF; DNA: TGTGCTAGTGGTTTGGCGGACAGGGTGCTTGACTTC
D: NA; J: TRBJ2-3; size: NA; V: TRBV2; CDR3: CASSDPRSSGTQYF; DNA: TGTGCCAGCAGTGACCCCAGATCTTCGGGTACGCAGTATTTT
D: NA; J: TRBJ1-2; size: NA; V: TRBV19; CDR3: CASSRPGRTNYGYTF; DNA: TGTGCCAGTAGTAGACCGGGACGGACTAACTATGGCTACACCTTC
D: NA; J: TRBJ2-7; size: once; V: TRBV7-8; CDR3: CASSLSQGIGYEQYF; DNA: TGTGCCAGCAGCTTATCTCAGGGGATAGGCTACGAGCAGTACTTC
D: NA; J: TRBJ2-3; size: NA; V: TRBV5-4; CDR3: CASSLERGTDTQYF; DNA: TGTGCCAGCAGCTTGGAACGTGGCACAGATACGCAGTATTTT
D: NA; J: TRBJ1-5; size: NA; V: TRBV30; CDR3: CAWSGPGWRDQPQHF; DNA: TGTGCCTGGAGTGGTCCCGGGTGGAGGGACCAGCCCCAGCATTTT